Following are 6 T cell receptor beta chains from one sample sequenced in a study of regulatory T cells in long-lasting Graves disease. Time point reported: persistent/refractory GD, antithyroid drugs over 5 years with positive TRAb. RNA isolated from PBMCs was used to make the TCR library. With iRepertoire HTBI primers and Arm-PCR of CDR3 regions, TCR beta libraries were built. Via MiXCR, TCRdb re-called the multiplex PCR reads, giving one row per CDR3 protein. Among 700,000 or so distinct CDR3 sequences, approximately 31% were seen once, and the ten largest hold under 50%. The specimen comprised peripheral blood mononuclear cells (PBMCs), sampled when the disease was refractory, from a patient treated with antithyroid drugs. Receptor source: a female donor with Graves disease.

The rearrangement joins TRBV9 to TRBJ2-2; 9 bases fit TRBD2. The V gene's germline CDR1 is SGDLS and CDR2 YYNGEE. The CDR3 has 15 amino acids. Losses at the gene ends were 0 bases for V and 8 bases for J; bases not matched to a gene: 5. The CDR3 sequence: CASSVEGLALGELFF. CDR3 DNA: TGTGCCAGCAGCGTAGAGGGACTAGCTTTGGGGGAGCTGTTTTTT.

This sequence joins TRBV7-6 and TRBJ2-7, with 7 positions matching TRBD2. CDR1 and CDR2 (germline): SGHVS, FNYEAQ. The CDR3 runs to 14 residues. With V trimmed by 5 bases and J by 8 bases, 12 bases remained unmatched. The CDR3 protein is CASSGIGRESQQYF. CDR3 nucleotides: TGTGCCAGCAGCGGCATAGGGCGGGAGTCCCAGCAGTACTTC.

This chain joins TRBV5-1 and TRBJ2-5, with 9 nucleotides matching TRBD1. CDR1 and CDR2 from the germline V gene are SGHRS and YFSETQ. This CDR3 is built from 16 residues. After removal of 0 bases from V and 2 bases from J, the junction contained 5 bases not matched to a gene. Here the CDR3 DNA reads TGCGCCAGCAGCTTGGGAATGGGACAGGGACAAGAGACCCAGTACTTC. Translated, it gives CASSLGMGQGQETQYF.

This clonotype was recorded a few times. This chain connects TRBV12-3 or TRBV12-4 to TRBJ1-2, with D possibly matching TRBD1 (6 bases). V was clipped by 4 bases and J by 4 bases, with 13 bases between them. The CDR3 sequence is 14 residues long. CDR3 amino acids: CASSSSGARYGYTF. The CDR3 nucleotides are TGTGCCAGCAGTTCCTCAGGGGCACGCTATGGCTACACCTTC.

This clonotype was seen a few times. This CDR3 reads CASSVDGSGREKLFF. Written as DNA, the CDR3 is TGTGCCAGCAGCGTAGATGGCTCAGGGCGTGAAAAACTGTTTTTT. The chain uses TRBV9 and TRBJ1-4; possible D gene TRBD1, 5 bases. CDR1 and CDR2 (germline): SGDLS, YYNGEE. The CDR3 contains 15 residues. The V end was cut by 0 bases, the J end by 7 bases, with 13 bases between.

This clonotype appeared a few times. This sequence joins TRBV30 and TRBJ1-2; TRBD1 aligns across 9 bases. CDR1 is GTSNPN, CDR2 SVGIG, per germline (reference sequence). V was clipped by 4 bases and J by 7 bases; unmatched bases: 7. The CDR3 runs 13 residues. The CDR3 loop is CAWNEQGARGYTF. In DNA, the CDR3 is TGTGCCTGGAACGAACAGGGGGCGCGTGGCTACACCTTC.